The 8 T cell receptor beta chains presented below share a single source sample, sequenced in a study of cytomegalovirus exposure and HLA in healthy donors. PCR involved 60 Vbeta and 13 Jbeta primers. Clones were sequenced by immunoSEQ multiplex PCR, and TCRdb holds only the in-frame ones, with some missing. This sample carries about 170,000 clones, with about 0.81% going to the ten biggest clones. The source material was PBMCs. The receptors were gathered from a woman under 30 in good health and CMV-seropositive.

This chain joins TRBV28 and TRBJ1-1; the D gene is possibly TRBD1 (5 bases). Germline V lookup: CDR1 MDHEN, CDR2 SYDVKM. The CDR3 has 14 amino acids. The V and J ends lost 3 bases and 5 bases respectively, with 13 bases between them. The CDR3 nucleotides read TGTGCCAGCAGTTTCCCGGGGGGAGTGACTGAAGCTTTCTTT. This sequence encodes CASSFPGGVTEAFF.

This chain joins TRBV14 and TRBJ1-3; D unclear. V lost 4 bases and J lost 5, with 6 bases in between. Germline loops: CDR1 SGHDN, CDR2 FVKESK. The CDR3 covers 12 residues. The CDR3 DNA follows: TGTGCCAGCAGCCCTAGGCGAAACACCATATATTTT. Protein: CASSPRRNTIYF.

The rearrangement links TRBV18 to TRBJ1-5, with a tentative D call TRBD1 (5 bases). V lost 4 bases, J lost 7 bases, and 11 bases lay in between. Germline V CDR1 and CDR2: KGHSH, LQKENI. CDR3 length: 13 amino acids. The CDR3 DNA sequence: TGTGCCAGCTCACGGGGGGATAGCCAGCCCCAGCATTTT. Amino acids: CASSRGDSQPQHF.

On this clone: Sequence at one end of the junction differs from germline and may be a read error. The gene calls are TRBV28 and TRBJ1-5; D is unresolved. This CDR3 contains 13 residues. Germline values: CDR1 MDHEN, CDR2 SYDVKM. CDR3 DNA: TGTGCCAGCAGGGATGTGGGTAATCAGCCCCAGCGTTTT. It encodes CASRDVGNQPQRF.

J is TRBJ2-1 and V is TRBV15; 8 bases line up with TRBD2. Germline assignment: CDR1 LNHNV and CDR2 YYDKDF (reference sequence). The CDR3 runs 16 residues. Trimming at V came to 4 bases and at J to 4 bases, leaving 9 bases not matched to a gene. CDR3 coding DNA: TGTGCCACCAGCATCGATTCGGCGGGAGGATACAATGAGCAGTTCTTC. Residues: CATSIDSAGGYNEQFF. The full variable domain, rest sourced from reference TRBV15 and TRBJ2-1, is DAMVIQNPRYQVTQFGKPVTLSCSQTLNHNVMYWYQQKSSQAPKLLFHYYDKDFNNEADTPDNFQSRRPNTSFCFLDIRSPGLGDTAMYLCATSIDSAGGYNEQFFGPGTRLTVL.

V and J are TRBV29-1 and TRBJ2-2; 9 bases are shared with TRBD1. The CDR3 spans 13 residues. Germline V CDR1 and CDR2: SQVTM, ANQGSEA. V shed 4 bases and J 8 bases; nucleotides not matched to a gene: 5. As DNA, the CDR3 is TGCAGCGTTGGGACAGGGGTCTCAGGGGAGCTGTTTTTT. Protein product: CSVGTGVSGELFF.

The chain couples TRBV7-2 to TRBJ2-5; tentative D call: TRBD1 (6 bases). V was trimmed by 5 bases and J by 9 bases, leaving 13 bases between them. This CDR3 comprises 12 residues. Germline CDR1 SGHTA, CDR2 FQGNSA. The CDR3 here is CASSVQKGAQYF. The CDR3 bases are TGTGCCAGCAGCGTTCAAAAGGGGGCCCAGTACTTC.

The CDR3 nucleotides read TGTGCTAGTGGACCAGGGGCATCCTACAATGAGCAGTTCTTC. This gives the protein CASGPGASYNEQFF. The rearrangement links TRBV12-5 to TRBJ2-1; a possible D gene is TRBD1 (6 bases). V lost 6 bases and J lost 1, with 10 bases in between. Germline V lookup: CDR1 LGHNT, CDR2 FRNRAP. The CDR3 covers 14 residues.